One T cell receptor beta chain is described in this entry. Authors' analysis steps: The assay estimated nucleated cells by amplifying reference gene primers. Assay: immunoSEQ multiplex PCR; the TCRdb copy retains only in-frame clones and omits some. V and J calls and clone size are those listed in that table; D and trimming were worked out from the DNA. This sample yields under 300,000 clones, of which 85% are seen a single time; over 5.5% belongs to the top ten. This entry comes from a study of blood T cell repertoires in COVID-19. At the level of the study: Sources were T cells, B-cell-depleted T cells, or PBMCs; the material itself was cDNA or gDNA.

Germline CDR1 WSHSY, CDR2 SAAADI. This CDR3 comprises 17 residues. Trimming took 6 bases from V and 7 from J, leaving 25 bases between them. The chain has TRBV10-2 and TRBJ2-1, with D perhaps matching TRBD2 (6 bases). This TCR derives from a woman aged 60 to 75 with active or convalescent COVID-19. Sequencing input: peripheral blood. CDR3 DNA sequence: TGCGCCAGCAGCCCCAGAGATTGGTGGGGGGATGGTAATGAGCAGTTCTTC. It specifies CASSPRDWWGDGNEQFF.